The sequence of this T cell receptor (beta chain) was determined in a study of response to subunit inactivated influenza vaccine. TCRdb itself ran the RT-PCR reads through MiXCR, one entry per CDR3 protein. The table includes 500,000 or so distinct CDR3 sequences, 15% to 20% detected once. Germline V gene sequence: CDR1 MDHEN, CDR2 SYDVKM. The CDR3 extends over 20 amino acids. With 5 bases clipped from V and 3 bases from J, the junction kept 15 bases outside the gene matches. The sequence derives from a man between 50 and 75 years old who received an inactivated influenza vaccine. The chain has TRBV28 and TRBJ2-1; 14 bases align to TRBD2. Sample: CD4+ T cells sorted from PBMCs, taken around 25 months after vaccination. The CDR3 here is CASSVSPLWTSGRSYNEQFF. DNA of the CDR3: TGTGCCAGCAGTGTAAGCCCCCTTTGGACTAGCGGGAGGAGCTACAATGAGCAGTTCTTC.